Below are 9 T cell receptor beta chains sequenced from a single sample in a study of T-cell reconstitution after alpha-beta-depleted transplantation in children. For TCRbeta, the library was prepared with unique molecular identifiers. TCRdb re-called the PCR reads through MiXCR, storing one row per CDR3 protein. The sample lists 75,000 to 80,000 distinct CDR3 sequences, 15% to 20% seen once, with approximately 55% in the top ten. Sample: PBMCs, mostly from graft donor cells, taken 360 days after TCRalphabeta/CD19-depleted stem cell transplant. These receptors were collected from a male patient aged 2 to 9 who had a stem cell transplant for acute lymphoblastic leukemia, so the T cells may come from the graft donor.

The CDR3 sequence: CASSPGTFGEAFF. DNA of the CDR3: TGTGCCAGCAGCCCCGGGACATTCGGGGAAGCTTTCTTT. This sequence joins TRBV11-3 and TRBJ1-1; possible D gene TRBD1, 6 bases. V lost 5 bases to trimming and J lost 8 bases, with 15 bases between them. The CDR3 extends over 13 amino acids. Per germline, CDR1 SGHNT and CDR2 YENEEA.

The sample holds a few counts of this clonotype. V is TRBV20-1 and J is TRBJ1-6; 10 nucleotides align to TRBD1. The CDR3 totals 13 residues. Germline-derived CDR1 and CDR2 are DFQATT and SNEGSKA (reference sequence). After removal of 3 bases from V and 8 bases from J, the junction contained 1 base not matched to a gene. This chain's CDR3 is CSASGTGDSPLHF. CDR3 nucleotide sequence: TGCAGTGCTAGCGGGACAGGGGATTCACCCCTCCACTTT.

The gene calls are TRBV24-1 and TRBJ2-2, with D possibly being TRBD1 (6 bases). The ends were cut back, 0 bases at V and 5 bases at J, with 9 bases in the middle. From germline, CDR1 is KGHDR and CDR2 SFDVKD. The CDR3 is made up of 15 amino acids. CDR3: CATSDLGQGTGELFF. In nucleotides, the CDR3 is TGTGCCACCAGTGATTTGGGGCAGGGGACCGGGGAGCTGTTTTTT.

This clonotype has just a few counts. This chain uses TRBV11-2 with TRBJ2-3; D remains unclear. The CDR3 is 17 residues long. Trimming took off 1 base at V and 7 bases at J, with 21 bases between the two ends. Germline-derived CDR1 and CDR2 are SGHAT and FQNNGV. The CDR3 is CASSLVGRSITLNTQYF. The CDR3 region has the DNA TGTGCCAGCAGCTTAGTCGGTAGATCTATCACATTAAATACGCAGTATTTT.

V and J are TRBV25-1 and TRBJ2-6; D ambiguous. Trimming removed 1 base at V and 2 bases at J, with 12 bases between. There are 17 residues in the CDR3. Looked up from germline, CDR1 is MGHDK and CDR2 is SYGVNS. CDR3 sequence (DNA): TGTGCCAGCAGTGAATCCCTCCTAAAAACTGGGGCCAACGTCCTGACTTTC. Amino acids: CASSESLLKTGANVLTF.

The rearrangement uses TRBV2 and TRBJ2-4; 9 bases agree with TRBD1. This CDR3 is 16 amino acids long. Losses at the gene ends were 3 bases for V and 3 bases for J; bases not matched to a gene: 6. Germline V gene lookup returns CDR1 SNHLY and CDR2 FYNNEI. The CDR3 reads CASSEGQGRGKNIQYF. In DNA, the CDR3 is TGTGCCAGCAGTGAGGGACAGGGAAGGGGCAAAAACATTCAGTACTTC.

This clonotype was observed a few times. The rearrangement joins TRBV7-9 to TRBJ2-5, with D perhaps TRBD1 (6 bases). V lost 5 bases, J lost 4 bases, and 14 bases lay in between. CDR1 is SEHNR, CDR2 FQNEAQ, per germline (reference sequence). This CDR3 has 14 residues. The CDR3: CASSHYRERETQYF. The CDR3 DNA follows: TGTGCCAGCAGCCACTACAGGGAAAGAGAGACCCAGTACTTC.

The CDR3 here is CASGFHSVETQYF. The CDR3 DNA is TGTGCTAGTGGTTTCCACTCTGTCGAGACCCAGTACTTC. The chain employs TRBV12-5 and TRBJ2-5; D call uncertain. V was clipped by 3 bases and J by 5 bases, with 10 bases between them. Germline V lookup: CDR1 LGHNT, CDR2 FRNRAP. There are 13 residues in the CDR3.

V is TRBV10-2 and J is TRBJ2-5, with D unresolved. The length of the CDR3 is 18 residues. Germline V CDR1 and CDR2: WSHSY, SAAADI. Trimming took off 4 bases at V and 2 bases at J, with 23 bases between the two ends. CDR3: CASSAQSPLSSFQETQYF. CDR3 DNA: TGCGCCAGCAGTGCTCAGAGCCCTCTATCCTCCTTTCAAGAGACCCAGTACTTC.